Presented here are 5 T cell receptor beta chains from one specimen sequenced in a study of spatial heterogeneity in lung cancer. Points from the study as a whole: Within tumors, counts of expanded alpha and beta TCRs tracked tumor mutation counts.

TCRdb reprocessed the 5' RACE reads with MiXCR, giving one entry per CDR3 protein. The table lists around 9,000 distinct CDR3 sequences, 4.5% of them singletons. Noted time point: sample taken at primary tumor resection. For these TCRs, the target antigens are not known. The sample was lung tumor tissue, taken at surgery. The receptors originated from a female donor with early-stage non-small cell lung cancer.

This clonotype was seen ten or more times. This chain links TRBV20-1 with TRBJ1-5, with 7 nucleotides matching TRBD1. V shed 4 bases, J shed 5 bases, and the junction held 5 bases outside the gene matches. CDR1 is DFQATT and CDR2 is SNEGSKA in the germline V gene (reference sequence). CDR3 length equals 13 residues. The CDR3: CSAKGTADQPQHF. Here the CDR3 DNA reads TGCAGTGCTAAAGGGACAGCTGATCAGCCCCAGCATTTT.

CDR3 protein: CSARVTGAQEQFF. The CDR3 coding sequence is TGCAGTGCTAGGGTTACAGGGGCCCAGGAGCAGTTCTTC. V usage is TRBV20-1 and J usage is TRBJ2-1; TRBD1 aligns across 7 bases. CDR3 length: 13 residues. With 3 bases clipped from V and 10 bases from J, the junction kept 9 bases outside the gene matches. Germline V gene data show CDR1 as DFQATT and CDR2 as SNEGSKA (reference sequence).

This clonotype came up many times. The V call is TRBV28, the J call TRBJ2-1, with D unclear. The V end lost 1 base, the J end lost 7 bases, and 11 bases lay between the germline ends. In germline, CDR1 is MDHEN, CDR2 SYDVKM. The CDR3 spans 14 residues. Written as DNA, the CDR3 is TGTGCCAGCAGTTTATTTACCTCTGAGAATGAGCAGTTCTTC. It codes for CASSLFTSENEQFF.

This clonotype was recorded many times. The chain joins TRBV12-3 or TRBV12-4 to TRBJ1-2; D gene unclear. The CDR3 is 13 amino acids. The germline V and J ends were trimmed by 2 bases and 3 bases, with 7 bases remaining between them. CDR3 nucleotide sequence: TGTGCCAGCAGTTTAAACTTGGACTATGGCTACACCTTC. As protein: CASSLNLDYGYTF.

This clonotype has ten or more counts. The V and J genes are TRBV20-1 and TRBJ1-5; D possibly corresponds to TRBD1 (5 bases). Germline V gene lookup returns CDR1 DFQATT and CDR2 SNEGSKA (reference sequence). The CDR3 covers 13 residues. V lost 3 bases, J lost 0 bases, and 6 bases lay in between. The CDR3: CSARTDSNQPQHF. The CDR3 DNA reads as TGCAGTGCTAGGACAGATAGCAATCAGCCCCAGCATTTT.